The T cell receptor beta chain under discussion was sequenced for a study of blood T cells in healthy people across ages. V lost 4 bases and J 9 bases, leaving 13 bases between the germline ends. The CDR3 length is 13 residues. CDR1 SGHVS and CDR2 FQNEAQ come from the germline V gene. Through a sample-barcoded 5' primer and a J-beta primer mix, a second PCR was run for roughly 6 to 11 cycles. One entry per CDR3 protein results from TCRdb running MiXCR on the 5' RACE reads. The sample has about 800,000 distinct CDR3 sequences; about three fifths are singletons. The receptor was derived from a man aged 25 to 40 in good health. Sequenced sample: blood. V usage is TRBV7-8 and J usage is TRBJ2-1; possibly TRBD1 for D (6 bases). CDR3 nucleotides: TGTGCCAGCAGCTATAACAGGGTAGGTGAGCAGTTCTTC. Translation gives CASSYNRVGEQFF.